Following are 19 T cell receptor beta chains from one sample sequenced in a study of T-cell memory formation after mild COVID-19. TCRdb redid the calling of the 5' RACE reads with MiXCR, one entry per CDR3 protein. In the table there are approximately 350,000 distinct CDR3 sequences, 25% to 30% of which are singletons. Sequenced input: PBMCs or a T cell subset sorted from them (not recorded which). Receptors were obtained from an adult woman who had mild COVID-19 (a few samples of this study predate the infection). Cell type and time point are not known.

The chain employs TRBV12-3 or TRBV12-4 and TRBJ2-6; D is ambiguous. This CDR3 is built from 18 residues. V lost 5 bases to trimming and J lost 4 bases, with 21 bases between them. CDR3 in DNA: TGTGCCAGCAGTCCTAGACCCCGCATCCGCCTGGGGGCCAACGTCCTGACTTTC. Residues: CASSPRPRIRLGANVLTF.

This clonotype has only a few counts. This chain links TRBV12-3 or TRBV12-4 with TRBJ2-3; TRBD1 or TRBD2 may be the D gene (5 bases each). This CDR3 is built from 17 residues. Trimming removed 1 base at V and 0 bases at J, with 14 bases between. The DNA of the CDR3 is TGTGCCAGCAGTTTAGTTCGAGGGGAATATAGCACAGATACGCAGTATTTT. It translates to CASSLVRGEYSTDTQYF.

J is TRBJ1-1 and V is TRBV3-1; tentatively, D is TRBD1 (5 bases). The CDR3 extends over 16 amino acids. Per germline, CDR1 LGHDT and CDR2 YNNKEL (reference sequence). With 4 bases removed from V and 4 bases from J, the gap between germline ends came to 19 bases. CDR3 sequence: CASSLGRVNYGTEAFF. As DNA, the CDR3 is TGTGCCAGCAGCCTTGGCAGGGTTAATTACGGCACTGAAGCTTTCTTT.

The chain combines TRBV4-3 with TRBJ2-5; possibly TRBD2 for D (5 bases). CDR3 length: 15 residues. The V and J ends lost 0 bases and 4 bases respectively, with 12 bases between them. Germline CDR1 and CDR2: LGHNA and YSLEER. The DNA for the CDR3 is TGCGCCAGCAGCCAAGAAAACCGGGGAAGAGAGACCCAGTACTTC. Residues: CASSQENRGRETQYF.

This clonotype appeared a few times. This chain uses TRBV27 with TRBJ2-7, with no clear D. The germline V gene has CDR1 MNHEY and CDR2 SMNVEV (reference sequence). This CDR3 comprises 14 residues. V gave up 4 bases and J gave up 2 bases, with 12 bases separating them. The CDR3, as DNA: TGTGCCAGCAGTTCATATGGGTCCGCCTACGAGCAGTACTTC. Translating gives CASSSYGSAYEQYF.

The chain links TRBV6-5 to TRBJ1-1, with D possibly matching TRBD1 (6 bases). CDR3 length: 13 amino acids. Between the trimmed V and J ends, which lost 6 bases and 11 bases, there was a span of 19 bases. The germline gives CDR1 MNHEY, CDR2 SVGAGI. The DNA for the CDR3 is TGTGCCAGCAGCTCTCCTACAGGGTTTAGCGCTTTCTTT. This codes for CASSSPTGFSAFF.

The V and J genes are TRBV1 and TRBJ2-3; the table calls TRBD2, which could not be checked here. TRBV1 is annotated as a pseudogene. The CDR3 contains 14 residues. CDR3 amino acids: CTSSHWTASDTQYF. The CDR3 nucleotides read TGCACCAGCAGCCACTGGACTGCCTCAGATACGCAGTATTTT.

This clonotype was observed a few times. CDR3 in amino acids: CATSREAASYEQYF. CDR3 DNA sequence: TGTGCCACCAGCAGAGAAGCAGCGTCCTACGAGCAGTACTTC. This chain uses TRBV15 with TRBJ2-7; unclear D gene. The length of the CDR3 is 14 residues. Deletions cut 0 bases from V and 1 base from J, with 7 bases between. In germline, CDR1 is LNHNV, CDR2 YYDKDF (reference sequence).

The V and J genes are TRBV4-2 and TRBJ1-1; no firm D call. The CDR3 covers 13 residues. With 4 bases removed from V and 3 bases from J, the gap between germline ends came to 9 bases. Germline values: CDR1 LGHNA, CDR2 YNFKEQ. CDR3 sequence: CASSPAVYTEAFF. In nucleotides, the CDR3 is TGTGCCAGCAGCCCCGCGGTATACACTGAAGCTTTCTTT.

This clonotype has more than one count but fewer than ten. This sequence joins TRBV29-1 and TRBJ2-2; 10 bases are a match to TRBD2. V was clipped by 6 bases and J by 3 bases; unmatched bases: 4. Germline V gene data show CDR1 as SQVTM and CDR2 as ANQGSEA. The CDR3 extends over 14 amino acids. For the CDR3, the DNA is TGCAGCGTCTATAGCGGGAGGTACACCGGGGAGCTGTTTTTT. Translating gives CSVYSGRYTGELFF.

The table lists this clonotype with many counts. The chain is built from TRBV7-9 and TRBJ2-2; unclear D gene. The CDR3 is 17 amino acids. In germline, CDR1 is SEHNR, CDR2 FQNEAQ (reference sequence). Trimming took 10 bases from V and 0 from J, leaving 21 bases between them. The CDR3: CAIPVWQAPTNTGELFF. The CDR3 coding sequence is TGTGCCATACCGGTGTGGCAGGCACCCACGAACACCGGGGAGCTGTTTTTT. Full variable domain (remainder filled in from reference TRBV7-9 and TRBJ2-2): DTGVSQNPRHKITKRGQNVTFRCDPISEHNRLYWYRQTLGQGPEFLTYFQNEAQLEKSRLLSDRFSAERPKGSFSTLEIQRTEQGDSAMYLCAIPVWQAPTNTGELFFGEGSRLTVL.

The chain couples TRBV6-1 to TRBJ2-3, with D perhaps given as TRBD1 or TRBD2 (6 bases each). This CDR3 has 16 residues. The germline CDR1 and CDR2 sequences are MNHNS and SASEGT. The V and J ends lost 4 bases and 2 bases respectively, with 16 bases between them. CDR3 sequence: CASSGGAGWLTDTQYF. CDR3 coding DNA: TGTGCCAGCAGTGGGGGGGCAGGTTGGCTCACAGATACGCAGTATTTT.

The chain combines TRBV27 with TRBJ2-7; the D gene is possibly TRBD2 (5 bases). Germline values: CDR1 MNHEY, CDR2 SMNVEV (reference sequence). V was cut by 0 bases and J by 3 bases, with 12 bases left in between. The CDR3 consists of 15 residues. CDR3 sequence reads: CASSLSGGSHYEQYF. CDR3 in DNA: TGTGCCAGCAGTTTATCCGGTGGGAGCCACTACGAGCAGTACTTC.

This clonotype has a handful of counts. The rearrangement uses TRBV7-6 and TRBJ2-1; TRBD2 agrees at 7 bases. Germline loops: CDR1 SGHVS, CDR2 FNYEAQ. Trimming took 1 base from V and 8 from J; bases not matched to a gene: 14. This CDR3 has 17 amino acids. CDR3: CASSLGRLLARLDEQFF. The CDR3 nucleotides are TGTGCCAGCAGCTTAGGACGTCTACTAGCGCGCTTGGATGAGCAGTTCTTC. The full variable domain, its missing parts supplied by reference TRBV7-6 and TRBJ2-1, is GAGVSQSPRYKVTKRGQDVALRCDPISGHVSLYWYRQALGQGPEFLTYFNYEAQQDKSGLPNDRFSAERPEGSISTLTIQRTEQRDSAMYRCASSLGRLLARLDEQFFGPGTRLTVL.

This clonotype was detected only a few times. The genes are TRBV7-2 and TRBJ2-3; weak D call: TRBD2 (5 bases). V lost 5 bases, J lost 2 bases, and 14 bases lay in between. The V gene's germline CDR1 is SGHTA and CDR2 FQGNSA. The CDR3 spans 15 residues. The CDR3 loop reads CASSTGVPLTDTQYF. The CDR3, as DNA: TGTGCCAGCAGCACCGGGGTTCCACTCACAGATACGCAGTATTTT.

The chain is built from TRBV5-1 and TRBJ2-1, with 9 bases identical to TRBD1. V lost 0 bases, J lost 8 bases, and 9 bases stayed unmatched. CDR1 and CDR2 (germline): SGHRS, YFSETQ. The CDR3 spans 16 residues. The CDR3 sequence: CASSLAAGTGLDEQFF. CDR3 nucleotide sequence: TGCGCCAGCAGCTTGGCCGCCGGGACAGGGTTGGATGAGCAGTTCTTC.

There are a few counts of this clonotype. The chain couples TRBV5-1 to TRBJ2-1; D is undetermined. V lost 0 bases, J lost 1 base, and 11 bases lay in between. Germline lookup yields CDR1 SGHRS and CDR2 YFSETQ. The CDR3 loop spans 16 amino acids. CDR3 nucleotide sequence: TGCGCCAGCAGCTTGGGTAGGACCCTGTCCTACAATGAGCAGTTCTTC. Translated: CASSLGRTLSYNEQFF. Based on the CDR3 plus reference TRBV5-1 and TRBJ2-1, the full variable domain is KAGVTQTPRYLIKTRGQQVTLSCSPISGHRSVSWYQQTPGQGLQFLFEYFSETQRNKGNFPGRFSGRQFSNSRSEMNVSTLELGDSALYLCASSLGRTLSYNEQFFGPGTRLTVL.

The V and J genes are TRBV29-1 and TRBJ2-3; no clear D gene. Germline-derived CDR1 and CDR2 are SQVTM and ANQGSEA. The CDR3 spans 14 residues. Trimming removed 0 bases from V and 0 bases from J, with 7 bases in between. CDR3 bases: TGCAGCGTTGAAGACCCGACTAGCACAGATACGCAGTATTTT. Protein sequence: CSVEDPTSTDTQYF.

This chain connects TRBV20-1 to TRBJ2-1; maybe TRBD2 (5 bases). The V and J ends lost 2 bases and 8 bases respectively, with 13 bases between them. This CDR3 contains 13 residues. Germline assignment: CDR1 DFQATT and CDR2 SNEGSKA (reference sequence). The CDR3 DNA reads as TGCAGTGCTAGATCGACTACCCAGTATGAGCAGTTCTTC. It is translated as CSARSTTQYEQFF.